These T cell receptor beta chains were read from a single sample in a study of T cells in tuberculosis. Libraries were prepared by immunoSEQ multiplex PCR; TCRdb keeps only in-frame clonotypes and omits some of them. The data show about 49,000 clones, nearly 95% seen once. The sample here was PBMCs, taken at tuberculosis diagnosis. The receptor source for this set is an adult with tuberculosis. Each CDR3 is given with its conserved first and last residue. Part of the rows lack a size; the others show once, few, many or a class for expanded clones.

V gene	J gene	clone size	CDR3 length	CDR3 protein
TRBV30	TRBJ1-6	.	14	CAWSVQGGGSPLHF
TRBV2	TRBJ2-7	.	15	CASSEQTRTANEQYF
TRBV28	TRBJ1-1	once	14	CASRRTDRGTEAFF
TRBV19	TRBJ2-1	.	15	CASSTSASSYNEQFF
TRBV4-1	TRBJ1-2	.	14	CASSQEQGISGYTF
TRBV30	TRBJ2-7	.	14	CAGEARDRGWEQYF
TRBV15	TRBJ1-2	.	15	CATSRGGDSTYGYTF
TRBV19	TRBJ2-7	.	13	CASRTGLAGGLYF
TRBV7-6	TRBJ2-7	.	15	CASSSQAGSPYEQYF
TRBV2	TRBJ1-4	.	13	CAGNRGLREKLFF
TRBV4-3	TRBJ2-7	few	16	CASSQDLASGSYEQYF
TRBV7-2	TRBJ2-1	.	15	CASSLGEATYNEQFF
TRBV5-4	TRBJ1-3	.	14	CASSGRVSGNTIYF
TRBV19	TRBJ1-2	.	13	CASSPRGAHGYTF
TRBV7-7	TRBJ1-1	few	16	CATWGQVPLKNTEAFF
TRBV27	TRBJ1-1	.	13	CASSFTGNTEAFF
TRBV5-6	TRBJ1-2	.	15	CASSQGQGKNYGYTF
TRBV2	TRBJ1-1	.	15	CASSELGVQVTEAFF
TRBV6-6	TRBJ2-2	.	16	CASSYGPSGNTGELFF
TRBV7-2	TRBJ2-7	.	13	CASRHRDSYEQYF
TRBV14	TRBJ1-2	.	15	CASSQGPSGNYGYTF
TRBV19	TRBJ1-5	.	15	CASSIGQSPSQPQHF
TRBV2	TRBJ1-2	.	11	CASGERYGYTF
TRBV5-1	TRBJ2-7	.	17	CASSLLTSGEFGYEQYF
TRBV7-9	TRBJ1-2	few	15	CASSTPGQANYGYTF
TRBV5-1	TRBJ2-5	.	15	CASSLEGLAVETQYF
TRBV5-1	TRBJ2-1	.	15	CASSAGTGGYNEQFF
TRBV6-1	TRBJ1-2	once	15	CASHRPGEINYGYTF
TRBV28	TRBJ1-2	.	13	CASSFGTVRGYTF